One and the same sample provided the 21 T cell receptor beta chains below, sequenced in a study of response to subunit inactivated influenza vaccine. TCRdb re-derived calls from the RT-PCR reads in MiXCR, one entry per CDR3 protein. The sample consists of hundreds of thousands of distinct CDR3 sequences, 20% to 25% of them appearing once. The sequencing here drew on PBMCs from blood, taken 21 months after vaccination. Receptors originate from a man aged 50 to 69 who received an inactivated influenza vaccine.

Ten or more counts support this clonotype. The gene calls are TRBV11-2 and TRBJ1-5; no definite D call. Trimming removed 4 bases from V and 3 bases from J, with 7 bases in between. CDR1 and CDR2 from the germline V gene are SGHAT and FQNNGV. CDR3 length: 13 residues. CDR3 residues: CASSSGLNQPQHF. CDR3 nucleotide sequence: TGTGCCAGCAGCTCCGGACTCAATCAGCCCCAGCATTTT.

There are a few counts of this clonotype. The gene calls are TRBV5-6 and TRBJ1-1, with D possibly being TRBD1 (6 bases). V lost 0 bases and J 4 bases, leaving 10 bases between the germline ends. Germline-derived CDR1 and CDR2 are SGHDT and YYEEEE. This CDR3 region has 14 residues. For the CDR3, the DNA is TGTGCCAGCAGCTTGGGAGGGGGGGGCACTGAAGCTTTCTTT. Its translation: CASSLGGGGTEAFF.

This clonotype showed up just a few times. V is TRBV18 and J is TRBJ1-1; 7 nucleotides line up with TRBD1. The germline V gene has CDR1 KGHSH and CDR2 LQKENI. With V trimmed by 3 bases and J by 4 bases, 8 bases remained unmatched. The length of the CDR3 is 15 residues. CDR3 sequence: CASSPLTGKATEAFF. The CDR3 region has the DNA TGTGCCAGCTCACCTCTGACAGGGAAGGCCACTGAAGCTTTCTTT.

This clonotype appeared a few times. The rearrangement uses TRBV12-3 or TRBV12-4 and TRBJ1-5; weak D call: TRBD1 (5 bases). The CDR3 is 12 residues long. V lost 6 bases, J lost 11 bases, and 14 bases lay in between. The CDR3 loop reads CASRPGTSAQHF. The CDR3 bases are TGTGCCAGCAGACCAGGGACTTCGGCCCAGCATTTT.

This chain links TRBV20-1 with TRBJ1-4, with TRBD1 as a possible D gene (6 bases). Per the germline V gene, CDR1 is DFQATT and CDR2 is SNEGSKA (reference sequence). The length of the CDR3 is 14 residues. V gave up 3 bases and J gave up 7 bases, with 15 bases separating them. The CDR3: CSASGGAKGEKLFF. The CDR3 nucleotides are TGCAGTGCTAGTGGGGGCGCAAAGGGTGAAAAACTGTTTTTT.

This clonotype was seen many times. The junction departs from germline at one end; a sequencing error may be responsible. This chain links TRBV20-1 with TRBJ1-5, with a tentative D call TRBD1 (6 bases). This CDR3 region has 15 residues. From germline, CDR1 is DFQATT and CDR2 SNEGSKA (reference sequence). The CDR3 sequence: CSAGDSDRRNQPQHF. DNA of the CDR3: TGCAGTGCTGGAGACTCAGACAGGCGAAATCAGCCCCAGCATTTT.

In this sample, this clonotype turned up a few times. The rearrangement joins TRBV29-1 to TRBJ2-1, with TRBD2 matching 7 bases. The CDR3 is made up of 13 amino acids. Trimming at V came to 3 bases and at J to 8 bases, leaving 7 bases not matched to a gene. Per the germline V gene, CDR1 is SQVTM and CDR2 is ANQGSEA. Here the CDR3 reads CSVDGGSIYEQFF. The CDR3 DNA sequence: TGCAGCGTTGACGGCGGGAGTATCTATGAGCAGTTCTTC.

This clonotype was counted at least ten times. The chain uses TRBV6-5 and TRBJ1-2; 9 nucleotides align to TRBD1. CDR1 and CDR2 (germline): MNHEY, SVGAGI. The CDR3 has 15 amino acids. V dropped 2 bases and J dropped 6; count of bases not matched to a gene: 7. CDR3 residues: CASSYTNDRGDGYTF. In nucleotides, the CDR3 is TGTGCCAGCAGTTACACCAACGACAGGGGGGATGGCTACACCTTC.

This clonotype was seen a handful of times. V usage is TRBV7-9 and J usage is TRBJ1-5; 8 nucleotides match TRBD1. The CDR3 is 16 residues long. J was trimmed by 4 bases and V by 4 bases; bases with no gene match: 9. The germline V gene encodes CDR1 SEHNR and CDR2 FQNEAQ (reference sequence). The CDR3 bases are TGTGCCAGCAGCTCACGGACAGGGCTGCCAAATCAGCCCCAGCATTTT. Translated: CASSSRTGLPNQPQHF.

The gene calls are TRBV7-9 and TRBJ2-7; perhaps D is TRBD1 or TRBD2 (5 bases each). Trimming left V 1 base short and J 3 bases short, with 13 bases between. This CDR3 has 15 amino acids. Looked up from germline, CDR1 is SEHNR and CDR2 is FQNEAQ (reference sequence). The CDR3 loop is CASSLEERGIYEQYF. The CDR3 nucleotides read TGTGCCAGCAGCTTAGAGGAGAGGGGAATCTACGAGCAGTACTTC. Based on the CDR3 plus reference TRBV7-9 and TRBJ2-7, the full variable domain is DTGVSQNPRHKITKRGQNVTFRCDPISEHNRLYWYRQTLGQGPEFLTYFQNEAQLEKSRLLSDRFSAERPKGSFSTLEIQRTEQGDSAMYLCASSLEERGIYEQYFGPGTRLTVT.

This clonotype was seen a handful of times. V usage is TRBV6-6 and J usage is TRBJ2-7; a weak D match, TRBD2 (6 bases). The CDR3 covers 13 residues. V was pared by 6 bases and J by 7 bases, with 16 bases between. The germline V gene has CDR1 MNHNY and CDR2 SVGAGI (reference sequence). The CDR3 reads CASSGPGGGEQYF. CDR3 DNA: TGTGCCAGCAGCGGACCGGGCGGAGGGGAGCAGTACTTC.

This CDR3 reads CSADTGGAKTQYF. The CDR3 nucleotides are TGCAGTGCTGACACAGGGGGCGCGAAGACCCAGTACTTC. This chain joins TRBV20-1 and TRBJ2-5, with 9 bases that match TRBD1. V dropped 5 bases and J dropped 6; count of bases not matched to a gene: 7. This CDR3 region has 13 residues. Germline values: CDR1 DFQATT, CDR2 SNEGSKA (reference sequence).

This clonotype was detected a few times. The CDR3 loop is CASRSPGGKAFF. The CDR3 nucleotides read TGTGCCAGCAGGTCCCCAGGGGGGAAGGCTTTCTTT. The chain carries TRBV12-3 or TRBV12-4 and TRBJ1-1, with 7 bases fitting TRBD1. The CDR3 length is 12 residues. J lost 11 bases, V lost 6 bases, and 9 bases had no gene match.

The sample holds a few counts of this clonotype. CDR3 protein: CASSFLEGLNTEAFF. CDR3 sequence (DNA): TGTGCCAGCAGTTTCCTAGAGGGGCTGAACACTGAAGCTTTCTTT. The chain uses TRBV12-3 or TRBV12-4 and TRBJ1-1; D is possibly TRBD1 (5 bases). The CDR3 is 15 residues long. The ends were cut back, 3 bases at V and 0 bases at J, with 11 bases in the middle.

The CDR3 here is CSAIPDRSYNEQFF. The CDR3 nucleotides are TGCAGTGCTATTCCTGATCGCTCCTACAATGAGCAGTTCTTC. The J gene is TRBJ2-1, the V gene TRBV20-1; D unclear. The CDR3 consists of 14 residues. V was clipped by 4 bases and J by 0 bases, with 10 bases between them. Germline V gene data show CDR1 as DFQATT and CDR2 as SNEGSKA (reference sequence).

The chain uses TRBV9 and TRBJ2-4; D is undetermined. The CDR3 covers 14 residues. V lost 0 bases and J lost 8, with 12 bases in between. Germline CDR1 is SGDLS and CDR2 is YYNGEE. The CDR3 nucleotides are TGTGCCAGCAGCGTAGGGCCGGATGGAGACATTCAGTACTTC. Translating gives CASSVGPDGDIQYF.

This clonotype was recorded only once. The J gene is TRBJ2-3, the V gene TRBV5-4, with D perhaps assigned TRBD1 or TRBD2 (6 bases each). V lost 4 bases and J lost 1, with 16 bases in between. The CDR3 spans 16 residues. Germline CDR1 SGHNT, CDR2 YYREEE (reference sequence). This chain's CDR3 is CASSDRRGGGTDTQYF. CDR3 coding DNA: TGTGCCAGCAGCGACAGGCGTGGCGGGGGCACAGATACGCAGTATTTT. The full variable domain, its missing parts supplied by reference TRBV5-4 and TRBJ2-3, is ETGVTQSPTHLIKTRGQQVTLRCSSQSGHNTVSWYQQALGQGPQFIFQYYREEENGRGNFPPRFSGLQFPNYSSELNVNALELDDSALYLCASSDRRGGGTDTQYFGPGTRLTVL.

V gene TRBV20-1 combines with J gene TRBJ2-7; 14 bases are shared with TRBD2. Looked up from germline, CDR1 is DFQATT and CDR2 is SNEGSKA (reference sequence). CDR3 size: 17 residues. The ends lost 3 bases at V and 2 bases at J; junction bases unmatched: 9. The CDR3 nucleotides read TGCAGTGCTAGGGCAGGTCCGGGACTAGCGGGAGCCTACGAGCAGTACTTC. Translation: CSARAGPGLAGAYEQYF.

This clonotype was seen a handful of times. The chain is built from TRBV5-1 and TRBJ1-2; D may be TRBD1 (5 bases). The CDR3 loop spans 16 amino acids. Germline V lookup: CDR1 SGHRS, CDR2 YFSETQ. V was clipped by 0 bases and J by 6 bases, with 18 bases between them. DNA for the CDR3: TGCGCCAGCAGCTTGGACGGTTGGGGGGACTTTGATGGCTACACCTTC. It codes for CASSLDGWGDFDGYTF.

This chain links TRBV9 with TRBJ2-1, with 10 bases fitting TRBD2. Germline assignment: CDR1 SGDLS and CDR2 YYNGEE. The CDR3 sequence is 16 residues long. V lost 4 bases and J lost 7; bases outside the gene matches: 11. CDR3 sequence (DNA): TGTGCCAGCAGCCCAAGAGATGGTAGCGGGAGGAATGAGCAGTTCTTC. Its translation: CASSPRDGSGRNEQFF.

The rearrangement joins TRBV7-9 to TRBJ1-6; D remains ambiguous. CDR3 length equals 14 residues. Germline CDR1 and CDR2: SEHNR and FQNEAQ (reference sequence). The V gene lost 1 base and the J gene lost 6 bases, with 7 bases spanning the gap. CDR3 sequence: CASSLERANSPLHF. In nucleotides, the CDR3 is TGTGCCAGCAGCTTAGAAAGGGCTAATTCACCCCTCCACTTT.